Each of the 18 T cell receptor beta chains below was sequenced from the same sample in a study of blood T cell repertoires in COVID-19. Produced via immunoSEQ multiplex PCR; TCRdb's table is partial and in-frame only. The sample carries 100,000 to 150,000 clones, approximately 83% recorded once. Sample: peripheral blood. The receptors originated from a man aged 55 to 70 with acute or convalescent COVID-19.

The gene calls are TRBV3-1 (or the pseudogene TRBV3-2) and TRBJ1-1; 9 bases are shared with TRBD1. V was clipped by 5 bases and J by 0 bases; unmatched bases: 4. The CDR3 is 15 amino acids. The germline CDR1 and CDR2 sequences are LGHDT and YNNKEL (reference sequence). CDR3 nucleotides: TGTGCCAGCAGCGACAGGGGGGTAATGAACACTGAAGCTTTCTTT. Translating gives CASSDRGVMNTEAFF.

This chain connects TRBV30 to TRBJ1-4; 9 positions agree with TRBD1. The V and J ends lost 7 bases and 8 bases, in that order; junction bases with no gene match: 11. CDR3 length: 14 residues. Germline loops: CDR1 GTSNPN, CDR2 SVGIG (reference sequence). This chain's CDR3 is CAFGDRDNGEKLFF. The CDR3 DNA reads TGTGCCTTCGGGGACAGGGACAACGGAGAAAAACTGTTTTTT.

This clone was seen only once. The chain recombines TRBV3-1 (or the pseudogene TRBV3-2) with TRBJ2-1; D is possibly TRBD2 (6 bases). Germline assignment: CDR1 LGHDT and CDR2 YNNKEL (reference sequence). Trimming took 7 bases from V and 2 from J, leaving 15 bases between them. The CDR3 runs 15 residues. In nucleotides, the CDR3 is TGTGCCAGCAACAGGTGGGAGGCGCCCTACAATGAGCAGTTCTTC. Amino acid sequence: CASNRWEAPYNEQFF.

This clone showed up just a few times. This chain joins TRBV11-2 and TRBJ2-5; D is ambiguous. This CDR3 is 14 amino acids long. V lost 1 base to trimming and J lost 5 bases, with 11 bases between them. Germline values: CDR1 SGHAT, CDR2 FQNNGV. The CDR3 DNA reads TGTGCCAGCAGCTTAGGTGGCCCCAGGGAGACCCAGTACTTC. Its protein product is CASSLGGPRETQYF.

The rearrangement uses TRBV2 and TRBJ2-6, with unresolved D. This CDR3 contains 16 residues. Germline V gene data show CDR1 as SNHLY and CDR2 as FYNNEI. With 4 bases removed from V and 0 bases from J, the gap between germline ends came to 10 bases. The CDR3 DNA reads TGTGCCAGCAGTGGCCAACCCAGCTCTGGGGCCAACGTCCTGACTTTC. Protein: CASSGQPSSGANVLTF.

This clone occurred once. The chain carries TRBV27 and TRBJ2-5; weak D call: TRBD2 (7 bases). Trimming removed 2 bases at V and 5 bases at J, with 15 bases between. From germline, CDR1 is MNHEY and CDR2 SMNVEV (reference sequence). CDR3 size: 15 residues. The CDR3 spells CASSLRRGRGETQYF. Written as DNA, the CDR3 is TGTGCCAGCAGTTTAAGGCGAGGGAGGGGGGAGACCCAGTACTTC.

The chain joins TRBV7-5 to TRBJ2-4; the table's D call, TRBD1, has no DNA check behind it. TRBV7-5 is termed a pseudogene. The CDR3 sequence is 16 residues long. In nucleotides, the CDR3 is TGTGCCAGAAGTTCGGGACAGGGACTAGCCAAAAACATTCAGTACTTC. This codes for CARSSGQGLAKNIQYF.

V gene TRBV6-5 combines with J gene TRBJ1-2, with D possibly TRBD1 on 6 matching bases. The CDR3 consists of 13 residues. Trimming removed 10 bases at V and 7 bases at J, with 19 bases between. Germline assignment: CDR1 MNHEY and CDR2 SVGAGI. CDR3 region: CATQGQGIRGYTF. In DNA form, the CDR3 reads TGTGCCACCCAGGGGCAGGGGATTCGTGGCTACACCTTC.

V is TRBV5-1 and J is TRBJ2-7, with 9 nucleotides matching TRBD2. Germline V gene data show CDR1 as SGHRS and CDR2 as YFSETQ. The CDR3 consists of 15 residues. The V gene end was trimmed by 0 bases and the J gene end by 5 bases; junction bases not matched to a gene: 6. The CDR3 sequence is CASSLVLAGVNEQYF. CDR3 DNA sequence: TGCGCCAGCAGCTTGGTTTTAGCGGGAGTAAACGAGCAGTACTTC.

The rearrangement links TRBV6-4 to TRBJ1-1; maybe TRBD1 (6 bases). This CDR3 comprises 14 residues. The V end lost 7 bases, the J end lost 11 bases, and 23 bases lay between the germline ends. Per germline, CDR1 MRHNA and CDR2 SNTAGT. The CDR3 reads CASTPELGAGGAFF. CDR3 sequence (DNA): TGTGCCAGCACCCCTGAGCTGGGGGCCGGTGGGGCTTTCTTT.

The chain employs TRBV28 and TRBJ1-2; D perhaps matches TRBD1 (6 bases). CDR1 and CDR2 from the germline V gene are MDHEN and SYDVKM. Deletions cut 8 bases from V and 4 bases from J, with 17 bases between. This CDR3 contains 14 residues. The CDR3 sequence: CASVLTGPTYGYTF. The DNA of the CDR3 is TGTGCCAGCGTTCTGACAGGTCCGACCTATGGCTACACCTTC.

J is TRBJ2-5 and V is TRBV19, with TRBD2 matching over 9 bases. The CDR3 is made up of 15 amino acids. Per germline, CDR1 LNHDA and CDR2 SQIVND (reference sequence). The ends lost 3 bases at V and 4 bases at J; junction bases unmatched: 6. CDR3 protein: CASSITGTSPETQYF. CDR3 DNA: TGTGCCAGTAGTATTACAGGGACTAGCCCAGAGACCCAGTACTTC. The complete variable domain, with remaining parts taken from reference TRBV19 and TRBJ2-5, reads DGGITQSPKYLFRKEGQNVTLSCEQNLNHDAMYWYRQDPGQGLRLIYYSQIVNDFQKGDIAEGYSVSREKKESFPLTVTSAQKNPTAFYLCASSITGTSPETQYFGPGTRLLVL.

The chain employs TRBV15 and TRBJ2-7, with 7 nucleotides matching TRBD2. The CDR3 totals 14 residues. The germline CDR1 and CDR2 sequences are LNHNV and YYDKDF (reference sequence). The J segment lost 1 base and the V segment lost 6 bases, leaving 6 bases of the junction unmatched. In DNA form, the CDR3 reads TGTGCCACCAGGGACCCTAGCGGATCCTACGAGCAGTACTTC. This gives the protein CATRDPSGSYEQYF. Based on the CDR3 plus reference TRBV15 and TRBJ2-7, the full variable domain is DAMVIQNPRYQVTQFGKPVTLSCSQTLNHNVMYWYQQKSSQAPKLLFHYYDKDFNNEADTPDNFQSRRPNTSFCFLDIRSPGLGDTAMYLCATRDPSGSYEQYFGPGTRLTVT.

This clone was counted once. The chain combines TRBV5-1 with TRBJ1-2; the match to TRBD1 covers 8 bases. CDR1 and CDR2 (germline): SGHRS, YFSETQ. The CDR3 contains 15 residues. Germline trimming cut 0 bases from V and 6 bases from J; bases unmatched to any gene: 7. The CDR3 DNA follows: TGCGCCAGCAGCTTGGCCTTGGGCAGGGGGCATGGCTACACCTTC. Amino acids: CASSLALGRGHGYTF. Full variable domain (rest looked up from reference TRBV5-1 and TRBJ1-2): KAGVTQTPRYLIKTRGQQVTLSCSPISGHRSVSWYQQTPGQGLQFLFEYFSETQRNKGNFPGRFSGRQFSNSRSEMNVSTLELGDSALYLCASSLALGRGHGYTFGSGTRLTVV.

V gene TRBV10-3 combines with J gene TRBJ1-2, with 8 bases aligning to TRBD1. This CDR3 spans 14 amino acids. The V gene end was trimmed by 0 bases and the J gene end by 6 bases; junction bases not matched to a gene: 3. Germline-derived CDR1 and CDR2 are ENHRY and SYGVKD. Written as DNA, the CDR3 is TGTGCCATCAGTGAGTCCCAGGGGGCTGATGGCTACACCTTC. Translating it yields CAISESQGADGYTF.

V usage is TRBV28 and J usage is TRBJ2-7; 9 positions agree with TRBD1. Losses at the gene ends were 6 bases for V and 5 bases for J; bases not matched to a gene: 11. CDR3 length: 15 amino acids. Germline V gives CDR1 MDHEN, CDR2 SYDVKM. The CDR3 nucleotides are TGTGCCAGCAGGCCGAACAGGGGGCGGGGCGACGAGCAGTACTTC. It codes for CASRPNRGRGDEQYF.

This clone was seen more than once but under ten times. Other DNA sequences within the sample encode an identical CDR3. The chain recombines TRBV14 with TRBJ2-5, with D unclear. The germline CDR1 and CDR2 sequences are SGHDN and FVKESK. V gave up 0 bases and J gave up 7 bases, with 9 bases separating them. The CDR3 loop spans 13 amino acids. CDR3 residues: CASSQDISGTQYF. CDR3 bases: TGTGCCAGCAGCCAAGATATATCGGGGACCCAGTACTTC.

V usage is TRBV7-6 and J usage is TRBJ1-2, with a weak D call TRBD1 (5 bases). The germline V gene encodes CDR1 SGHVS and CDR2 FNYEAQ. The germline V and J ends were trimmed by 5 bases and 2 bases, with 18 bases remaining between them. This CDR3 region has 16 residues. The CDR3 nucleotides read TGTGCCAGCAGCCCAAGACAGAACTCCCGAAACTATGGCTACACCTTC. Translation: CASSPRQNSRNYGYTF.